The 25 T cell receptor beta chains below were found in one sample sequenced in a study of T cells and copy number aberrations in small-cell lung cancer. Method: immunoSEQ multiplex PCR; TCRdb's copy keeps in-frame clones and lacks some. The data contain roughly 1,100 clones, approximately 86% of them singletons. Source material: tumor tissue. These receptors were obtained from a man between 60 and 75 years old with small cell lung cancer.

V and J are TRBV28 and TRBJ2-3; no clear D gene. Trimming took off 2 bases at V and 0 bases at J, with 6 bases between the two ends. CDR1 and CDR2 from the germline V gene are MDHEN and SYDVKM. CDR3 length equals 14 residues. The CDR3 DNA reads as TGTGCCAGCAGTTTAGCCACTAGCACAGATACGCAGTATTTT. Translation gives CASSLATSTDTQYF.

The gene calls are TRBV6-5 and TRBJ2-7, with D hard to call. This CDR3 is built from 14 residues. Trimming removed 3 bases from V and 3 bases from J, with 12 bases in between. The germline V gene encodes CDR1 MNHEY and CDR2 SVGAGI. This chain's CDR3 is CASSYRAVLYEQYF. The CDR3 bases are TGTGCCAGCAGTTATAGGGCCGTTCTCTACGAGCAGTACTTC.

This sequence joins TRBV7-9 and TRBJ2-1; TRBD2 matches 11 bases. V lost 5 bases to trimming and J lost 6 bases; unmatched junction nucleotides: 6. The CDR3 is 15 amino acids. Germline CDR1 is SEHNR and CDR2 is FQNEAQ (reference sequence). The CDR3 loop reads CASSGIAGGPNEQFF. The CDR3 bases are TGTGCCAGCAGCGGAATAGCGGGAGGGCCCAATGAGCAGTTCTTC.

The chain's CDR3 is CASGREGPEAFF. The CDR3 bases are TGTGCCAGCGGCAGGGAGGGGCCTGAAGCTTTCTTT. The chain recombines TRBV9 with TRBJ1-1; a possible D gene is TRBD1 (5 bases). The CDR3 spans 12 residues. Germline V gene data show CDR1 as SGDLS and CDR2 as YYNGEE. V was trimmed by 7 bases and J by 6 bases, leaving 13 bases between them.

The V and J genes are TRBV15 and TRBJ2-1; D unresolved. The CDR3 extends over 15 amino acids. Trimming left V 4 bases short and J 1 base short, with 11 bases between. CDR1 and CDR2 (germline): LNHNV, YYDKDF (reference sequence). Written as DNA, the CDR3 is TGTGCCACCAGCACCGGAACAGCTTCCTACAATGAGCAGTTCTTC. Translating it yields CATSTGTASYNEQFF.

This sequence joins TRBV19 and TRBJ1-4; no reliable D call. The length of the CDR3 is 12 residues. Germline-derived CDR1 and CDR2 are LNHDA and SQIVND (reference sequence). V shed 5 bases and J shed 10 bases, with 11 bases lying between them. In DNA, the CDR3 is TGTGCCAGTAGTGCCCAGATGCGAAAACTGTTTTTT. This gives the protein CASSAQMRKLFF.

CDR3 in amino acids: CAWSVRLAGASADTQYF. The DNA for the CDR3 is TGTGCCTGGAGTGTAAGACTAGCGGGAGCAAGTGCAGATACGCAGTATTTT. This chain uses TRBV30 with TRBJ2-3, with 12 bases lining up with TRBD2. CDR1 GTSNPN and CDR2 SVGIG come from the germline V gene (reference sequence). The CDR3 is 17 residues long. V shed 0 bases and J 4 bases; nucleotides not matched to a gene: 8.

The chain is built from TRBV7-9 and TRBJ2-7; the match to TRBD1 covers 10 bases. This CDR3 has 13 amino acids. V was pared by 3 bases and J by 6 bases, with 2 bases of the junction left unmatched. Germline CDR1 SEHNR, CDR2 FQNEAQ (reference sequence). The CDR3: CASSLTGGGEQYF. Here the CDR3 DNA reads TGTGCCAGCAGCTTGACAGGGGGCGGCGAGCAGTACTTC.

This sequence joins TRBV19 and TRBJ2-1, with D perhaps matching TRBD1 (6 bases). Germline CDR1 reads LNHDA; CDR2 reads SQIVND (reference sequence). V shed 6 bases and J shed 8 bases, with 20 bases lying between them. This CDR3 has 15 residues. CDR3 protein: CASRNQELGGDEQFF. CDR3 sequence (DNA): TGTGCCAGTAGAAACCAGGAACTAGGGGGAGATGAGCAGTTCTTC.

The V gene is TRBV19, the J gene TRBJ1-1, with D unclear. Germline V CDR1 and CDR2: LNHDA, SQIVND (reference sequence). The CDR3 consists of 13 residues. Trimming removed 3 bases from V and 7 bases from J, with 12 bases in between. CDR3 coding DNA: TGTGCCAGTAGTATTACCTCAGCAAGTGAAGCTTTCTTT. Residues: CASSITSASEAFF.

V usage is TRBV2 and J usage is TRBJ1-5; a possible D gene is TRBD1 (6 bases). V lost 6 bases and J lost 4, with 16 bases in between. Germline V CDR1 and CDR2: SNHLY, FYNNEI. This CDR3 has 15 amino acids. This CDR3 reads CASRYRDNYNQPQHF. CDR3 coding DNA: TGTGCCAGCAGATACCGGGACAACTATAATCAGCCCCAGCATTTT.

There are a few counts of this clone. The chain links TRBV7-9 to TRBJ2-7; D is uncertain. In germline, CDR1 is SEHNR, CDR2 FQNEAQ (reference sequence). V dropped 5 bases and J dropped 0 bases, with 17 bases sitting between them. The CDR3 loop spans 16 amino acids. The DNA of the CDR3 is TGTGCCAGCAGCCACGACGGCGCGGCAAGCTCCTACGAGCAGTACTTC. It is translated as CASSHDGAASSYEQYF.

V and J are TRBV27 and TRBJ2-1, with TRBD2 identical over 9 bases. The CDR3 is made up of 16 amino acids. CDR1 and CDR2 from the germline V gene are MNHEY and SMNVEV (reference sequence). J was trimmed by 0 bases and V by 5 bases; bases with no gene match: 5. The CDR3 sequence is CASSPRRGGSYNEQFF. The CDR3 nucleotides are TGTGCCAGCAGTCCGCGGCGGGGGGGCTCCTACAATGAGCAGTTCTTC.

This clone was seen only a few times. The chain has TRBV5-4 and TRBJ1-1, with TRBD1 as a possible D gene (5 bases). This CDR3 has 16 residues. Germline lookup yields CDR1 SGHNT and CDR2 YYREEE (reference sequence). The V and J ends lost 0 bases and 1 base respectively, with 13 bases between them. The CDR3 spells CASSLAGRGSNTEAFF. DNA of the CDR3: TGTGCCAGCAGCTTGGCAGGGCGGGGATCGAACACTGAAGCTTTCTTT. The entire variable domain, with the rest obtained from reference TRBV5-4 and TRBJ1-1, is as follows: ETGVTQSPTHLIKTRGQQVTLRCSSQSGHNTVSWYQQALGQGPQFIFQYYREEENGRGNFPPRFSGLQFPNYSSELNVNALELDDSALYLCASSLAGRGSNTEAFFGQGTRLTVV.

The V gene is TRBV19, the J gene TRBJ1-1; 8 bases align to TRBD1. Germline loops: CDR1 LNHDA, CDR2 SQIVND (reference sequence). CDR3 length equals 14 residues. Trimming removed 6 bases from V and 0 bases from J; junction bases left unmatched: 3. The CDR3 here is CASRRQGLNTEAFF. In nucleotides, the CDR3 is TGTGCCAGTAGGAGACAGGGGTTGAACACTGAAGCTTTCTTT.

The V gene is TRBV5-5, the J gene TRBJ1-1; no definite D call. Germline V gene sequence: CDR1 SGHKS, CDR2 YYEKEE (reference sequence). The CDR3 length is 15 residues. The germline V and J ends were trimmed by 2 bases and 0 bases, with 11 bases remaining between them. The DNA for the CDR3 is TGTGCCAGCAGCTTCTATGAGGGCTTGAACACTGAAGCTTTCTTT. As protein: CASSFYEGLNTEAFF.

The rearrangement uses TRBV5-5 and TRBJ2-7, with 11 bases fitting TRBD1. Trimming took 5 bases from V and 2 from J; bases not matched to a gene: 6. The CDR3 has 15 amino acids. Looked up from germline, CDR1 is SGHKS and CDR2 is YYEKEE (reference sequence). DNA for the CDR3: TGTGCCAGCAGACAGGGACAGGGGGTCGCCTACGAGCAGTACTTC. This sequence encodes CASRQGQGVAYEQYF. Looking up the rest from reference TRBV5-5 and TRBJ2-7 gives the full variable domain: DAGVTQSPTHLIKTRGQQVTLRCSPISGHKSVSWYQQVLGQGPQFIFQYYEKEERGRGNFPDRFSARQFPNYSSELNVNALLLGDSALYLCASRQGQGVAYEQYFGPGTRLTVT.

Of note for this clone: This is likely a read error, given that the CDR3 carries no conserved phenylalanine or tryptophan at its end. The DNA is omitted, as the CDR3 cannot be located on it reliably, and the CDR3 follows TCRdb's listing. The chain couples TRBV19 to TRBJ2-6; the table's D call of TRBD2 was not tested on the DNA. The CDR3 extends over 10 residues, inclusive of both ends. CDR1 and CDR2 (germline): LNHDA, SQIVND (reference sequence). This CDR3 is CASTPVSGSE.

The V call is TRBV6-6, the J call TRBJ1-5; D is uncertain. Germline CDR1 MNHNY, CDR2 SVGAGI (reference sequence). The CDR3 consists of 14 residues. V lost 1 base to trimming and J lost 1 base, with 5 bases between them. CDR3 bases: TGTGCCAGCAGTTACTTGGGAAGCAATCAGCCCCAGCATTTT. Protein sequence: CASSYLGSNQPQHF.

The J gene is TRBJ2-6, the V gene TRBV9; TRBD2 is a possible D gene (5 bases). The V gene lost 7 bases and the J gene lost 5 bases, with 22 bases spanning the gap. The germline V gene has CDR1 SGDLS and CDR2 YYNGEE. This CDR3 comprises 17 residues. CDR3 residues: CASSKRYKQSRANVLTF. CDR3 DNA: TGTGCCAGCTCCAAGCGGTACAAACAAAGTCGGGCCAACGTCCTGACTTTC.

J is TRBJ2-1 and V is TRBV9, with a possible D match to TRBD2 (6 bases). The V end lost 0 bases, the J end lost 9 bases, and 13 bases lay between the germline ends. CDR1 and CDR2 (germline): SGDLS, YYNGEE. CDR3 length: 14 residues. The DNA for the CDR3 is TGTGCCAGCAGCGTAGGGGACTCATCCAGTGAGCAGTTCTTC. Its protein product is CASSVGDSSSEQFF.

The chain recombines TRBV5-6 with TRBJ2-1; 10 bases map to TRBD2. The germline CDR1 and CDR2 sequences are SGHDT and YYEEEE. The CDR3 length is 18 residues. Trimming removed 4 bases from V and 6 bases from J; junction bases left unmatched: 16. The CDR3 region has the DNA TGTGCCAGCAGCGGAACTGAGCCTAGCGGGAGATGGAGCAATGAGCAGTTCTTC. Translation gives CASSGTEPSGRWSNEQFF.

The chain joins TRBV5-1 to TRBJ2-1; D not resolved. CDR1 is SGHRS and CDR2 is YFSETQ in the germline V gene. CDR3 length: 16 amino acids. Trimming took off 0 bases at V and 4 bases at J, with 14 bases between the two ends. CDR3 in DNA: TGCGCCAGCAGCTTGGCCGAGTCTTTGGGTTACAATGAGCAGTTCTTC. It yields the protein CASSLAESLGYNEQFF. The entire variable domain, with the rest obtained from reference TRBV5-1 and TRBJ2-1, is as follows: KAGVTQTPRYLIKTRGQQVTLSCSPISGHRSVSWYQQTPGQGLQFLFEYFSETQRNKGNFPGRFSGRQFSNSRSEMNVSTLELGDSALYLCASSLAESLGYNEQFFGPGTRLTVL.

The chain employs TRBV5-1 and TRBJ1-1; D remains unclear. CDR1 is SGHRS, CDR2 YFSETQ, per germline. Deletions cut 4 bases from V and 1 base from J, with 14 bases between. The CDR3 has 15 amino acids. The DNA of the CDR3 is TGCGCCAGCAGCCCGCCAATTGGAGGGAACACTGAAGCTTTCTTT. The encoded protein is CASSPPIGGNTEAFF.

CDR3 nucleotide sequence: TGTGCCAGCAGTGGTTACAATCAGCCCCAGCATTTT. Its protein is CASSGYNQPQHF. The gene calls are TRBV27 and TRBJ1-5; the D is unclear. Germline loops: CDR1 MNHEY, CDR2 SMNVEV (reference sequence). The CDR3 loop spans 12 amino acids. Trimming pared 5 bases from V and 3 bases from J, leaving 5 bases between.